These 8 T cell receptor beta chains were all obtained from the same sample, sequenced in a study of memory CD4+ T cells and cytomegalovirus serostatus. The assay was immunoSEQ multiplex PCR, and TCRdb's table has in-frame clones only and misses some. The profile shows some 80,000 clones, roughly 80% of them singletons. The sort gate was single viable CD3+CD4+CD8-CD45RO+ cells for memory CD4+ T cells. Sequenced sample: memory CD4+ T cells from blood. These receptors all come from an adult in good health and CMV-seronegative.

The CDR3 DNA reads TGCAGCGTTGAAGGGGACAGGGGTTGGTATGAGCAGTTCTTC. Amino acids: CSVEGDRGWYEQFF. This chain joins TRBV29-1 and TRBJ2-1; 10 bases are shared with TRBD1. CDR1 and CDR2 (germline): SQVTM, ANQGSEA. The V segment lost 1 base and the J segment 8 bases; nucleotides outside the gene matches: 5. The CDR3 covers 14 residues.

The gene calls are TRBV29-1 and TRBJ2-3; D perhaps matches TRBD1 (5 bases). Germline V gives CDR1 SQVTM, CDR2 ANQGSEA. V was trimmed by 3 bases and J by 2 bases, leaving 9 bases between them. The CDR3 sequence is 13 residues long. The CDR3: CSVERQSTDTQYF. CDR3 DNA sequence: TGCAGCGTTGAGCGACAGTCCACAGATACGCAGTATTTT.

The rearrangement joins TRBV27 to TRBJ2-7, with TRBD2 matching over 12 bases. V gave up 10 bases and J gave up 3 bases; unmatched junction bases: 16. From germline, CDR1 is MNHEY and CDR2 SMNVEV (reference sequence). The CDR3 runs 17 residues. The CDR3 here is CATRRASGGARGYEQYF. The CDR3 nucleotides read TGTGCCACCCGCCGGGCTAGCGGGGGGGCACGTGGCTACGAGCAGTACTTC.

The genes are TRBV5-1 and TRBJ2-5; 9 nucleotides line up with TRBD2. Germline V gene data show CDR1 as SGHRS and CDR2 as YFSETQ. CDR3 length equals 15 residues. V lost 4 bases to trimming and J lost 1 base; unmatched junction nucleotides: 5. CDR3 bases: TGCGCCAGCAGCAGGAGCGGGGGGCTCCAAGAGACCCAGTACTTC. It is translated as CASSRSGGLQETQYF.

The V gene is TRBV6-6, the J gene TRBJ1-6; D is undetermined. CDR1 and CDR2 from the germline V gene are MNHNY and SVGAGI (reference sequence). The CDR3 length is 13 residues. Trimming pared 7 bases from V and 11 bases from J, leaving 15 bases between. The CDR3 protein is CASTRGFSTPLHF. In DNA form, the CDR3 reads TGTGCCAGCACCCGGGGATTTTCGACACCCCTCCACTTT.

V and J are TRBV5-1 and TRBJ2-7, with D possibly being TRBD1 (6 bases). This CDR3 is built from 13 residues. With 2 bases removed from V and 1 base from J, the gap between germline ends came to 7 bases. Looked up from germline, CDR1 is SGHRS and CDR2 is YFSETQ. CDR3 coding DNA: TGCGCCAGCAGCTTTGGACAGTCCTACGAGCAGTACTTC. It encodes CASSFGQSYEQYF. The full variable domain, with the rest looked up from reference TRBV5-1 and TRBJ2-7, is KAGVTQTPRYLIKTRGQQVTLSCSPISGHRSVSWYQQTPGQGLQFLFEYFSETQRNKGNFPGRFSGRQFSNSRSEMNVSTLELGDSALYLCASSFGQSYEQYFGPGTRLTVT.

This clone was picked up one time. V is TRBV7-9 and J is TRBJ1-2, with TRBD1 matching over 9 bases. Losses at the gene ends were 5 bases for V and 8 bases for J; bases not matched to a gene: 9. The CDR3 spans 14 residues. Germline lookup yields CDR1 SEHNR and CDR2 FQNEAQ (reference sequence). The chain's CDR3 is CASSPRDRAFGYTF. CDR3 sequence (DNA): TGTGCCAGCAGCCCCCGGGACAGGGCTTTCGGCTACACCTTC. The full variable domain, rest sourced from reference TRBV7-9 and TRBJ1-2, is DTGVSQNPRHKITKRGQNVTFRCDPISEHNRLYWYRQTLGQGPEFLTYFQNEAQLEKSRLLSDRFSAERPKGSFSTLEIQRTEQGDSAMYLCASSPRDRAFGYTFGSGTRLTVV.

The chain uses TRBV6-1 and TRBJ2-4, with 11 bases matching TRBD2. This CDR3 spans 15 amino acids. CDR1 and CDR2 (germline): MNHNS, SASEGT. With V trimmed by 8 bases and J by 0 bases, 3 bases remained unmatched. CDR3 DNA sequence: TGTGCCAGCCTAACTAGCGGGGGAGCCAAAAACATTCAGTACTTC. It translates to CASLTSGGAKNIQYF.